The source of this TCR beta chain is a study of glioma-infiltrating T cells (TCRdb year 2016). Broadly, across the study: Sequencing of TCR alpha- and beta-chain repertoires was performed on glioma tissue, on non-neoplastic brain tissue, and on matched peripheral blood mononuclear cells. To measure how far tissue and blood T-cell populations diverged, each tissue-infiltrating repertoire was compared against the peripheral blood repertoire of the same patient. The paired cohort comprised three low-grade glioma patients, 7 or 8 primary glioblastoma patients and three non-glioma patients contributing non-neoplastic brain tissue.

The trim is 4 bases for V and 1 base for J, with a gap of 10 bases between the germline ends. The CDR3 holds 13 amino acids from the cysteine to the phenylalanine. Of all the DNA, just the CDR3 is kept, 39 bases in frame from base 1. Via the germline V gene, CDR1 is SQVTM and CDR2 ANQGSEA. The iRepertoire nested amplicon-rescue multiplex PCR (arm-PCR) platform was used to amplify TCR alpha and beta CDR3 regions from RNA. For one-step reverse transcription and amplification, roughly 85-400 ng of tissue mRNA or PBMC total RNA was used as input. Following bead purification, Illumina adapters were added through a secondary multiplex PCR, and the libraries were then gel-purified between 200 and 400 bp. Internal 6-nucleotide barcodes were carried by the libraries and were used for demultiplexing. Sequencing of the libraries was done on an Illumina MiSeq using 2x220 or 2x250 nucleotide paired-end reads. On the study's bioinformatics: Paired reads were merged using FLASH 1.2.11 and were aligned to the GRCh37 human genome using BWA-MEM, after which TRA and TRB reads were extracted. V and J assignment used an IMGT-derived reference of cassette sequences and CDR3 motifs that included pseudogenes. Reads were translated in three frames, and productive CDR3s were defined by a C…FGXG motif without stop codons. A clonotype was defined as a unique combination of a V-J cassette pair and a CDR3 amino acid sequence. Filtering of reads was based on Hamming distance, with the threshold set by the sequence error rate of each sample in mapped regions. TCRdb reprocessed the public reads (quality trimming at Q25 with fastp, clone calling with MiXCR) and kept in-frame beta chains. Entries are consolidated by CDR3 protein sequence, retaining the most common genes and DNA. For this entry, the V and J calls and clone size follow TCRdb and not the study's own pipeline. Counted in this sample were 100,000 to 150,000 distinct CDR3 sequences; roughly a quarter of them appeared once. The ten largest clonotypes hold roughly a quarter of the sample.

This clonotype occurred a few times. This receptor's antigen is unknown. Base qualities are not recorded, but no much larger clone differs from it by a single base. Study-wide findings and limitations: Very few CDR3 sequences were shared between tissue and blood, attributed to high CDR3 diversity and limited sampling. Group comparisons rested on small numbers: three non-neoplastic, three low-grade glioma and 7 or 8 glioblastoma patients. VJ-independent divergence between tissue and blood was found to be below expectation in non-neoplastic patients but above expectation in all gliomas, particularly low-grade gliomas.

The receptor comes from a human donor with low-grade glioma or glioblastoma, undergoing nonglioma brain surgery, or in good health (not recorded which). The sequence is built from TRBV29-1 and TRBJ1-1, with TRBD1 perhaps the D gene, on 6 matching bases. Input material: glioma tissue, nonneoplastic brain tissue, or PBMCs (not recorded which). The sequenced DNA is TGCAGCGTTGGGAGGGGGAAGAACACTGAAGCTTTCTTT. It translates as CSVGRGKNTEAFF.